This passage covers 18 T cell receptor beta chains from one sample sequenced in a study of shared clonotypes between healthy human individuals. The data were produced by immunoSEQ multiplex PCR, yet TCRdb's version contains in-frame clones alone and is incomplete. The sample holds millions of clones, more than 85% seen once. Material for sequencing was naive CD4+ T cells from PBMCs. The subset here: CD45RA+ positively selected. These receptor sequences come from a man between 18 and 29 years old in good health. Some clones in this sample may be carry-over from other donors' samples.

The V gene is TRBV9, the J gene TRBJ2-5; 8 nucleotides line up with TRBD1. V shed 0 bases and J 2 bases; nucleotides not matched to a gene: 6. The CDR3 extends over 16 amino acids. CDR1 is SGDLS and CDR2 is YYNGEE in the germline V gene. In DNA, the CDR3 is TGTGCCAGCAGCGTAGCTGGCAGGGGGCCGCAAGAGACCCAGTACTTC. This translates into CASSVAGRGPQETQYF.

Note on this clone: The sample contains more than one DNA sequence encoding this CDR3. The CDR3 nucleotides read TGTGCCAGCAGCGTAGAGGGCACCACCGGGGAGCTGTTTTTT. Translation: CASSVEGTTGELFF. The rearrangement uses TRBV9 and TRBJ2-2; no reliable D call. CDR1 is SGDLS and CDR2 is YYNGEE in the germline V gene. Trimming stripped 0 bases from V and 4 bases from J, with 7 bases between. The length of the CDR3 is 14 residues. The variable domain in full, with the rest retrieved from reference TRBV9 and TRBJ2-2, is DSGVTQTPKHLITATGQRVTLRCSPRSGDLSVYWYQQSLDQGLQFLIQYYNGEERAKGNILERFSAQQFPDLHSELNLSSLELGDSALYFCASSVEGTTGELFFGEGSRLTVL.

The J gene is TRBJ1-1, the V gene TRBV6-5, with TRBD1 as a possible D gene (5 bases). The germline gives CDR1 MNHEY, CDR2 SVGAGI. The germline V and J ends were trimmed by 7 bases and 6 bases, with 21 bases remaining between them. CDR3 length: 15 residues. The CDR3 DNA sequence: TGTGCCAGCACTTTATCCGGGGGATCCCTGGCTGAAGCTTTCTTT. Amino acids: CASTLSGGSLAEAFF.

This chain links TRBV5-1 with TRBJ2-7; 8 bases map to TRBD1. CDR3 size: 15 residues. After removal of 0 bases from V and 6 bases from J, the junction contained 8 bases not matched to a gene. The V gene's germline CDR1 is SGHRS and CDR2 YFSETQ. This CDR3 reads CASSLEFRTGREQYF. The CDR3 DNA reads TGCGCCAGCAGCTTGGAGTTTCGGACAGGGCGCGAGCAGTACTTC.

The V call is TRBV18, the J call TRBJ2-1, with a tentative D call TRBD1 (6 bases). The CDR3 runs to 15 residues. V was trimmed by 2 bases and J by 5 bases, leaving 13 bases between them. In germline, CDR1 is KGHSH, CDR2 LQKENI. CDR3 nucleotides: TGTGCCAGCTCACCAATTGCAGGGGTGCACAATGAGCAGTTCTTC. The encoded protein is CASSPIAGVHNEQFF. The entire variable domain, with the rest obtained from reference TRBV18 and TRBJ2-1, is as follows: NAGVMQNPRHLVRRRGQEARLRCSPMKGHSHVYWYRQLPEEGLKFMVYLQKENIIDESGMPKERFSAEFPKEGPSILRIQQVVRGDSAAYFCASSPIAGVHNEQFFGPGTRLTVL.

The chain carries TRBV28 and TRBJ2-5, with TRBD1 as a possible D gene (7 bases). Germline V gene sequence: CDR1 MDHEN, CDR2 SYDVKM. The CDR3 consists of 15 residues. The ends were cut back, 2 bases at V and 1 base at J, with 11 bases in the middle. The CDR3 protein is CASSLAGGTQETQYF. The CDR3 nucleotides are TGTGCCAGCAGTTTAGCAGGGGGGACCCAAGAGACCCAGTACTTC.

The chain uses TRBV28 and TRBJ2-7; D not resolved. This CDR3 is 15 amino acids long. CDR1 MDHEN and CDR2 SYDVKM come from the germline V gene. V lost 8 bases and J lost 0, with 17 bases in between. DNA for the CDR3: TGTGCCAGCCAAATGACTGGGCGGAGCTCCTACGAGCAGTACTTC. Protein: CASQMTGRSSYEQYF.

The V call is TRBV9, the J call TRBJ2-5, with D tentatively TRBD2 (5 bases). Germline CDR1 reads SGDLS; CDR2 reads YYNGEE. The CDR3 has 14 residues. The V end lost 1 base, the J end lost 4 bases, and 11 bases lay between the germline ends. The CDR3 protein is CASSVSYAGETQYF. The DNA for the CDR3 is TGTGCCAGCAGCGTAAGTTACGCGGGAGAGACCCAGTACTTC.

With regard to this clone: Other DNA variants within this sample encode the same CDR3. The gene calls are TRBV30 and TRBJ2-5, with D possibly matching TRBD2 (6 bases). This CDR3 has 13 residues. Looked up from germline, CDR1 is GTSNPN and CDR2 is SVGIG (reference sequence). Trimming pared 5 bases from V and 5 bases from J, leaving 15 bases between. The CDR3, as DNA: TGTGCCTGGTCGGAGGGCCGGGGCGAGACCCAGTACTTC. It yields the protein CAWSEGRGETQYF.

Here the CDR3 DNA reads TGTGCCATCAGTGAGATCCGGGTCGGTCCAGATACGCAGTATTTT. It specifies CAISEIRVGPDTQYF. The rearrangement joins TRBV10-3 to TRBJ2-3; D is unclear. Germline V gene data show CDR1 as ENHRY and CDR2 as SYGVKD. CDR3 length: 15 amino acids. The V end lost 2 bases, the J end lost 4 bases, and 13 bases lay between the germline ends.

On this clone: The sample contains more than one DNA sequence encoding this CDR3. The J gene is TRBJ1-1, the V gene TRBV7-9, with D maybe TRBD1 (6 bases). The CDR3 has 13 amino acids. Germline CDR1 SEHNR, CDR2 FQNEAQ (reference sequence). V lost 5 bases and J 4 bases, leaving 11 bases between the germline ends. CDR3 in amino acids: CASSKQGGTEAFF. The CDR3 DNA sequence: TGTGCCAGCAGCAAACAGGGAGGCACTGAAGCTTTCTTT.

Points on this clone: At one of its ends the junction is not consistent with the germline gene, which may arise from a read error. This specimen includes other DNA sequences encoding the same CDR3. The genes are TRBV29-1 and TRBJ2-3; D possibly corresponds to TRBD2 (5 bases). This CDR3 is built from 10 residues. Per germline, CDR1 SQVTM and CDR2 ANQGSEA. The CDR3 nucleotides read TGTAGCGTCGCCGGAAATACGCAGTATTTT. Protein: CSVAGNTQYF.

This sequence joins TRBV28 and TRBJ1-5; unclear D gene. In germline, CDR1 is MDHEN, CDR2 SYDVKM. V was pared by 5 bases and J by 7 bases, with 9 bases between. This CDR3 has 12 amino acids. The CDR3 loop reads CASSLISQPQHF. CDR3 sequence (DNA): TGTGCCAGCAGTCTGATATCGCAGCCCCAGCATTTT.

The J gene is TRBJ2-2, the V gene TRBV19; D is possibly TRBD1 (5 bases). The CDR3 extends over 16 amino acids. V was clipped by 3 bases and J by 1 base, with 12 bases between them. CDR1 and CDR2 (germline): LNHDA, SQIVND (reference sequence). The CDR3 here is CASSIRSQGNTGELFF. The CDR3 DNA reads TGTGCCAGTAGTATTAGGTCCCAGGGGAACACCGGGGAGCTGTTTTTT.

The genes are TRBV10-2 and TRBJ2-5; D not resolved. The DNA end is a closer match to TRBJ2-7, so the J assignment may be wrong. The germline V gene has CDR1 WSHSY and CDR2 SAAADI. CDR3 size: 12 residues. CDR3 region: CASSEGFDEQYF. DNA for the CDR3: TGCGCCAGCAGTGAAGGGTTCGACGAGCAGTACTTC.

This clone was detected only a few times. The V gene is TRBV6-1, the J gene TRBJ1-1; no definite D call. CDR3 size: 15 residues. Germline V CDR1 and CDR2: MNHNS, SASEGT. V was pared by 3 bases and J by 0 bases, with 11 bases between. This CDR3 reads CASSEFGSMNTEAFF. CDR3 nucleotides: TGTGCCAGCAGTGAGTTCGGGAGCATGAACACTGAAGCTTTCTTT.

The rearrangement uses TRBV10-2 and TRBJ1-1, with 9 bases fitting TRBD1. Germline V gives CDR1 WSHSY, CDR2 SAAADI. The CDR3 runs to 14 residues. Germline trimming cut 6 bases from V and 4 bases from J; bases unmatched to any gene: 6. The CDR3 is CASSGQGSGTEAFF. In nucleotides, the CDR3 is TGCGCCAGCAGCGGACAGGGGAGTGGCACTGAAGCTTTCTTT.

This chain connects TRBV6-1 to TRBJ1-2; D gene ambiguous. Germline CDR1 and CDR2: MNHNS and SASEGT. Between the trimmed V and J ends, which lost 0 bases and 5 bases, there was a span of 10 bases. The length of the CDR3 is 14 residues. The CDR3 nucleotides are TGTGCCAGCAGTGAAGCGGCCGCCGGGTATGGCTACACCTTC. This sequence encodes CASSEAAAGYGYTF.